This T cell receptor beta chain was sequenced in a study of T cell changes during pregnancy in multiple sclerosis. The assay was immunoSEQ multiplex PCR, and TCRdb's table has in-frame clones only and misses some. The table lists tens of thousands of clones, around 90% of them singletons. Trimming at V came to 4 bases and at J to 0 bases, leaving 15 bases not matched to a gene. The V gene's germline CDR1 is SQVTM and CDR2 ANQGSEA. This CDR3 is built from 19 residues. The gene calls are TRBV29-1 and TRBJ2-3, with 11 bases aligning to TRBD2. Material: peripheral blood, obtained in the second trimester of pregnancy. The source is a female donor with multiple sclerosis, enrolled in a pregnancy study. CDR3 sequence reads: CSVAIPGTSGLHSTDTQYF. The CDR3, as DNA: TGCAGCGTTGCTATCCCCGGGACTAGCGGACTACATAGCACAGATACGCAGTATTTT.